The clone carrying this T cell receptor beta chain was counted a few times. The antigen remains unidentified. Looked up from germline, CDR1 is SGHRS and CDR2 is YFSETQ. This CDR3 contains 15 residues. V lost 4 bases, J lost 2 bases, and 14 bases lay in between. The data stem from a study of T cell responses to AZD1222 COVID-19 vaccine. Study as a whole: Second-dose groups at about 4 or about 12 weeks were pooled.

Assay: immunoSEQ multiplex PCR; the TCRdb copy retains only in-frame clones and omits some. The profile shows about 110,000 clones, about 85% of them singletons. Study-wide results and caveats: Close to half of all spike-specific TCRs reportedly target regions of the variants that are unmutated. In a largely white British group with more females than males, clonal diversity was possibly underestimated. Just a handful of people given AZD1222 tested seropositive at baseline.

The sequences come from peripheral blood, collected on day 0 of AZD1222 vaccination. This receptor was identified in an adult in good health. The rearrangement links TRBV5-1 to TRBJ2-3; D is perhaps TRBD1 or TRBD2 (5 bases each). As DNA, the CDR3 is TGCGCCAGCAGCATGATGTGGGGGAACACAGATACGCAGTATTTT. This codes for CASSMMWGNTDTQYF.